This T cell receptor beta chain was observed in a study of CD8 T cells in Susac syndrome (dated by TCRdb to the late 2010s). Concerning the study at large: The study used repertoire sequencing to test whether antigen drove CD8+ T cell activation and differentiation in Susac syndrome.

What the research found in general, with its limitations: The number of individuals in the TCR sequencing and HLA analysis was recognized as being relatively small.

In the case of this clonotype: This clone's antigen is unknown. No base quality information exists; no much larger clone differs at one position.

RNA was extracted using the RNeasy kit, and about 0.45 to 1 ug of the RNA was reverse transcribed with random hexamers. The immunoSEQ multiplex PCR assay, covering 54 Vbeta and 13 Jbeta segments, was used to amplify TCR beta CDR3 regions. Bias from PCR amplification was corrected by using a synthetic template baseline for primer optimization and for computational correction. On the study's bioinformatics: Reads were annotated to V, D and J genes per IMGT and analyzed with immunoSEQ Analyzer, keeping only productive sequences. Clonality was computed as one minus Shannon entropy normalized by log2 of the number of productive unique sequences. Public and private clones were assessed among the 100 most prevalent clones of each patient and control. Clones were defined as Susac-specific when absent from the healthy and MS cohorts, from about 970 published viral clones and from other ImmuneACCESS disease sequences. TCRdb passed the public sequencing reads through fastp at Q25 and MiXCR, retaining productive beta sequences. Each record represents a unique CDR3 protein, reported with the most common genes and DNA among its rows. The V and J calls here are based on TCRdb, not the publication. The sample contains some 200,000 distinct CDR3 sequences, about 95% of them found a single time. The ten biggest clones cover more than 0.1% of the sample.

From the germline V gene, CDR1 is SGDLS and CDR2 is YYNGEE. The V and J ends are trimmed by 2 bases and 4 bases, leaving 6 bases between them. Counted from cysteine to phenylalanine, this CDR3 has 13 amino acids. Just CDR3 DNA is preserved here, 39 bases in frame from base 1. High-throughput TCR beta sequencing profiled peripheral blood CD8+ and CD4+ T cells from healthy donors, Susac syndrome patients and multiple sclerosis patients. The healthy donors served as controls matched for age and sex. CD8+ TEMRA cells were enriched by FACS, while bulk CD8+ and CD4+ T cells were purified by magnetic negative isolation. Blood was collected in EDTA tubes and processed within 24 hours, with PBMCs isolated through density gradient centrifugation. PBMCs intended for TCR sequencing were cryopreserved in liquid nitrogen and thawed later in a water bath at 37 degrees C. A purity of at least 90% was achieved for sorted or isolated CD4+, CD8+ and CD8+ TEMRA cells.

The rearrangement combines TRBV9 with TRBJ2-2, with no confidently assigned D gene. The source material was CD4+ T cells from PBMCs. This TCR was sampled from a human donor in good health. The CDR3 reads as follows: CASSVKSTGELFF. The DNA is as follows: TGTGCCAGCAGCGTGAAGAGCACCGGGGAGCTGTTTTTT.